This TCR beta chain was sequenced for a study of blood T cell repertoires in COVID-19. Study-wide background: PBMCs, B-cell-depleted T cells, or T cells provided the cDNA or gDNA that made up the material.

This clone occurred once. V shed 5 bases and J shed 1 base, with 14 bases lying between them. Per the germline V gene, CDR1 is SEHNR and CDR2 is FQNEAQ (reference sequence). This CDR3 spans 15 amino acids. Original analysis: How many nucleated cells were present was estimated from reference gene primer amplification. Some clones are missing from TCRdb's copy, which holds only in-frame ones; the method was immunoSEQ multiplex PCR. The V and J calls and clone size come from that table; D and trimming were worked out from the DNA. The table shows roughly 70,000 clones, with approximately 90% occurring only once.

V usage is TRBV7-9 and J usage is TRBJ2-5, with TRBD2 as a possible D gene (6 bases). The sequence was collected from a human donor in a cohort sampled during active COVID-19. Sequenced material: peripheral blood. The CDR3 sequence: CASSLKGTSQETQYF. DNA for the CDR3: TGTGCCAGCAGCCTAAAAGGGACTTCCCAAGAGACCCAGTACTTC. The full variable domain, completed using reference TRBV7-9 and TRBJ2-5, is DTGVSQNPRHKITKRGQNVTFRCDPISEHNRLYWYRQTLGQGPEFLTYFQNEAQLEKSRLLSDRFSAERPKGSFSTLEIQRTEQGDSAMYLCASSLKGTSQETQYFGPGTRLLVL.